This is a list of T cell receptor beta chains from one sample in a study of blood T cells in healthy people across ages. Via MiXCR, TCRdb re-called the 5' RACE reads, giving one row per CDR3 protein. The data hold 1.5 million to 2 million distinct CDR3 sequences, with approximately 28% observed a single time. Sequencing was carried out using blood. The receptor set was obtained from a woman in her 30s in good health. The CDR3 runs from the conserved cysteine through the conserved F or W. The D gene is left open where the match is weak. Clone size is given for some rows only: seen once, a few or many times, or a class if the clone is expanded.

clone_size: -
j_call: TRBJ2-3
v_call: TRBV4-1
d_call: TRBD2
cdr3_nt: TGCGCCAGCAAAATGGGACTAGCGGGAAGACTAGCAGATACGCAGTATTTT
cdr3_aa: CASKMGLAGRLADTQYF

clone_size: once
j_call: TRBJ1-2
v_call: TRBV7-2
d_call: TRBD1
cdr3_nt: TGTGCCAGCAGCCAACCGACAGGGGACTATGGCTACACCTTC
cdr3_aa: CASSQPTGDYGYTF

clone_size: once
j_call: TRBJ2-5
v_call: TRBV7-2
d_call: -
cdr3_nt: TGTGCCAGCATCTTAGACCGGACCGCGGAGACCCAGTACTTC
cdr3_aa: CASILDRTAETQYF

clone_size: -
j_call: TRBJ2-7
v_call: TRBV7-9
d_call: TRBD1
cdr3_nt: TGTGCCAGCAGCTCCACTGCGACAGGGAGCTCCTACGAGCAGTACTTC
cdr3_aa: CASSSTATGSSYEQYF

clone_size: -
j_call: TRBJ2-7
v_call: TRBV9
d_call: TRBD1
cdr3_nt: TGTGCCAGCAGCAATACCGGGACAGGGACCTACGAGCAGTACTTC
cdr3_aa: CASSNTGTGTYEQYF

clone_size: -
j_call: TRBJ2-2
v_call: TRBV7-9
d_call: TRBD1
cdr3_nt: TGTGCCAGCAGCCCCCCGGGCAGGGGGCGAGCCGGGGAGCTGTTTTTT
cdr3_aa: CASSPPGRGRAGELFF

clone_size: few
j_call: TRBJ1-1
v_call: TRBV29-1
d_call: -
cdr3_nt: TGCAGCGTTGACGGGTATCCCGAGAACGCTGAAGCTTTCTTT
cdr3_aa: CSVDGYPENAEAFF

clone_size: -
j_call: TRBJ2-7
v_call: TRBV4-1
d_call: -
cdr3_nt: TGCGCCAGCAGCCAAGAATTTGGGGAGAACTCCTACGAGCAGTACTTC
cdr3_aa: CASSQEFGENSYEQYF

clone_size: -
j_call: TRBJ2-3
v_call: TRBV5-5
d_call: TRBD2
cdr3_nt: TGTGCCTGTAGCTTTCAAGGACTAGCGGGTCCAGATACGCAGTATTTT
cdr3_aa: CACSFQGLAGPDTQYF

clone_size: many
j_call: TRBJ1-1
v_call: TRBV12-3/TRBV12-4
d_call: TRBD1
cdr3_nt: TGTGCCAGCAGTCCAGGGACAGGGAGTGCTTTCTTT
cdr3_aa: CASSPGTGSAFF

clone_size: -
j_call: TRBJ2-3
v_call: TRBV9
d_call: -
cdr3_nt: TGTGCCAGCAGCGGATCTTCGGGGGCAGGTGTGGCAGATACGCAGTATTTT
cdr3_aa: CASSGSSGAGVADTQYF

clone_size: many
j_call: TRBJ2-1
v_call: TRBV5-1
d_call: -
cdr3_nt: TGCGCCAGCAGCTCGAGGGACAAGGGAGTTTATGAGCAGTTCTTC
cdr3_aa: CASSSRDKGVYEQFF

clone_size: -
j_call: TRBJ2-7
v_call: TRBV2
d_call: -
cdr3_nt: TGTGCCAGCAGTACGACAGATTTTGCCTACGAGCAGTACTTC
cdr3_aa: CASSTTDFAYEQYF

clone_size: many
j_call: TRBJ2-7
v_call: TRBV7-2
d_call: TRBD1
cdr3_nt: TGTGCCAGCAGCTTGCAGGGGGCGGACCACGAGCAGTACTTC
cdr3_aa: CASSLQGADHEQYF

clone_size: few
j_call: TRBJ2-5
v_call: TRBV20-1
d_call: TRBD2
cdr3_nt: TGCAGTGCTAGAGTCGACGGGGGGGCATTAGAGACCCAGTACTTC
cdr3_aa: CSARVDGGALETQYF

clone_size: -
j_call: TRBJ2-3
v_call: TRBV7-2
d_call: -
cdr3_nt: TGTGCCAGCAGCTGGGGGAGGAGGCGGGCCAGCACAGATACGCAGTATTTT
cdr3_aa: CASSWGRRRASTDTQYF

clone_size: many
j_call: TRBJ1-6
v_call: TRBV4-1
d_call: -
cdr3_nt: TGCGCCAGCAGCCAAGGATATGGGAGCAATAATTCACCCCTCCACTTT
cdr3_aa: CASSQGYGSNNSPLHF

clone_size: few
j_call: TRBJ2-3
v_call: TRBV5-1
d_call: TRBD2
cdr3_nt: TGCGCCAGCAGCTCTTGGAGAGAACCGGGACTAGCGGCAGATACGCAGTATTTT
cdr3_aa: CASSSWREPGLAADTQYF

clone_size: few
j_call: TRBJ1-5
v_call: TRBV3-1
d_call: -
cdr3_nt: TGTGCCAGCAGCCAAGATTTGAAGGAGGGGCGGGCCCAGCATTTT
cdr3_aa: CASSQDLKEGRAQHF

clone_size: -
j_call: TRBJ2-7
v_call: TRBV7-2
d_call: -
cdr3_nt: TGTGCCAGCAGCCTCGACGCCCACGAGCAGTACTTC
cdr3_aa: CASSLDAHEQYF

clone_size: -
j_call: TRBJ2-3
v_call: TRBV6-5
d_call: -
cdr3_nt: TGTGCCAGCAGTTATTCCAGGCGACACACAGATACGCAGTATTTT
cdr3_aa: CASSYSRRHTDTQYF

clone_size: -
j_call: TRBJ2-1
v_call: TRBV9
d_call: TRBD2
cdr3_nt: TGTGCCAGCAGCGTACTGGGGACTACTGATGAGCAGTTCTTC
cdr3_aa: CASSVLGTTDEQFF

clone_size: few
j_call: TRBJ2-4
v_call: TRBV7-2
d_call: -
cdr3_nt: TGTGCCAGCAGCTTAGCACCTCGGCAGGGAACCAAAAACATTCAGTACTTC
cdr3_aa: CASSLAPRQGTKNIQYF

clone_size: few
j_call: TRBJ2-7
v_call: TRBV7-8
d_call: -
cdr3_nt: TGTGCCAGCAGCTTAGGAAGGACAGACTACGAGCAGTACTTC
cdr3_aa: CASSLGRTDYEQYF

clone_size: many
j_call: TRBJ2-1
v_call: TRBV5-1
d_call: TRBD2
cdr3_nt: TGCGCCAGCAGCTTGATCAGCGGGGGGCTTTACAATGAGCAGTTCTTC
cdr3_aa: CASSLISGGLYNEQFF

clone_size: -
j_call: TRBJ2-3
v_call: TRBV9
d_call: -
cdr3_nt: TGTGCCAGCAGCCCTACGGTAGGAGATACGCAGTATTTT
cdr3_aa: CASSPTVGDTQYF

clone_size: -
j_call: TRBJ2-7
v_call: TRBV27
d_call: -
cdr3_nt: TGTGCCAGCAGTAAAAACCAGGGACACGAGCAGTACTTC
cdr3_aa: CASSKNQGHEQYF

clone_size: few
j_call: TRBJ2-5
v_call: TRBV7-9
d_call: -
cdr3_nt: TGTGCCAGCAGCTTGGCAGTTATGGGGTTGGAGACCCAGTACTTC
cdr3_aa: CASSLAVMGLETQYF

clone_size: few
j_call: TRBJ1-5
v_call: TRBV20-1
d_call: TRBD1
cdr3_nt: TGCAGTGCGGACAGGGGCAATCAGCCCCAGCATTTT
cdr3_aa: CSADRGNQPQHF

clone_size: -
j_call: TRBJ2-1
v_call: TRBV30
d_call: -
cdr3_nt: TGTGCCTTTTCAGGTCTCGACAATGAGCAGTTCTTC
cdr3_aa: CAFSGLDNEQFF

clone_size: -
j_call: TRBJ2-5
v_call: TRBV5-1
d_call: -
cdr3_nt: TGCGCCAGCAGTCGGAGGGCCCAAGAGACCCAGTACTTC
cdr3_aa: CASSRRAQETQYF

clone_size: -
j_call: TRBJ2-3
v_call: TRBV24-1
d_call: TRBD1
cdr3_nt: TGTGCCACCAGTGATTATGGGACAGCCAGCACAGATACGCAGTATTTT
cdr3_aa: CATSDYGTASTDTQYF

clone_size: -
j_call: TRBJ1-5
v_call: TRBV7-2
d_call: -
cdr3_nt: TGTGCCAGCAGCTTAGTTTCCAGGGGAGGTAATCAGCCCCAGCATTTT
cdr3_aa: CASSLVSRGGNQPQHF

clone_size: -
j_call: TRBJ2-1
v_call: TRBV2
d_call: -
cdr3_nt: TGTGCCAGCCAGCAGGGACGCCACAATGAGCAGTTCTTC
cdr3_aa: CASQQGRHNEQFF

clone_size: many
j_call: TRBJ2-7
v_call: TRBV20-1
d_call: -
cdr3_nt: TGCAGTGCCCCGGGACAAAACTCCTACGAGCAGTACTTC
cdr3_aa: CSAPGQNSYEQYF

clone_size: many
j_call: TRBJ2-4
v_call: TRBV29-1
d_call: -
cdr3_nt: TGCAGCGGTCTACAGGGTGACAAAAACATTCAGTACTTC
cdr3_aa: CSGLQGDKNIQYF

clone_size: -
j_call: TRBJ2-2
v_call: TRBV15
d_call: -
cdr3_nt: TGTGCCACCAGCAGACTTCTTCGGGTAGTCTTGGGCACCGGGGAGCTGTTTTTT
cdr3_aa: CATSRLLRVVLGTGELFF

clone_size: many
j_call: TRBJ2-5
v_call: TRBV29-1
d_call: TRBD2
cdr3_nt: TGCAGCGTTGACGGGCTAGCGGGAGAGACCCAGTACTTC
cdr3_aa: CSVDGLAGETQYF

clone_size: -
j_call: TRBJ2-7
v_call: TRBV12-3/TRBV12-4
d_call: TRBD2
cdr3_nt: TGTGCCAGCAGGGAACTAGCGGGAGACGAGCAGTACTTC
cdr3_aa: CASRELAGDEQYF